The 7 T cell receptor beta chains below were found in one sample sequenced in a study of identical twins (dated by TCRdb to about 2016). The library came from 5' RACE. Sequencing used an Illumina HiSeq 2000. The public reads were reanalyzed by TCRdb: fastp trimming at Q25, MiXCR alignment, in-frame beta chains only. All rows with the same CDR3 protein become a single entry with the most common DNA and genes. Here the sample has a few hundred thousand distinct CDR3 sequences; 14% occur a single time. In total, the top ten clones hold approximately 0.98% of the sample. The sample was also reused in another study, on yellow fever vaccine responses in identical twins.

The specimen was CD4+ T cells sorted from blood. These TCRs come from a woman between 18 and 29 years old in good health.

J is TRBJ2-3 and V is TRBV7-9; a weak D match, TRBD2 (5 bases). The CDR3 is made up of 16 amino acids. Germline V gene data show CDR1 as SEHNR and CDR2 as FQNEAQ (reference sequence). V was trimmed by 3 bases and J by 6 bases, leaving 19 bases between them. In DNA, the CDR3 is TGTGCCAGCAGCTTCACGACACCATTAGGGAGCGATACGCAGTATTTT. Its protein is CASSFTTPLGSDTQYF.

The genes are TRBV19 and TRBJ2-6; D unresolved. This CDR3 has 13 residues. Trimming removed 8 bases from V and 0 bases from J, with 5 bases in between. The germline V gene encodes CDR1 LNHDA and CDR2 SQIVND (reference sequence). DNA of the CDR3: TGTGCCAGTTGTCCCTCTGGGGCCAACGTCCTGACTTTC. Translated, it gives CASCPSGANVLTF.

This chain connects TRBV12-3 or TRBV12-4 to TRBJ2-3; D possibly corresponds to TRBD1 (6 bases). This CDR3 is 18 amino acids long. Trimming left V 6 bases short and J 4 bases short, with 26 bases between. CDR3 in DNA: TGTGCCAGCAGACAGACTAATACCCGGGACATACGGTCAGATACGCAGTATTTT. It encodes CASRQTNTRDIRSDTQYF.

This clonotype was seen ten or more times. The chain is built from TRBV28 and TRBJ2-3; D gene ambiguous. The CDR3 has 14 residues. The ends were cut back, 8 bases at V and 3 bases at J, with 15 bases in the middle. Germline CDR1 MDHEN, CDR2 SYDVKM. CDR3 sequence: CASSPLSRTDTQYF. The CDR3 coding sequence is TGTGCCAGCTCCCCGCTTTCGAGAACAGATACGCAGTATTTT.

The rearrangement joins TRBV27 to TRBJ2-1; 7 nucleotides line up with TRBD2. Trimming took 5 bases from V and 3 from J; bases not matched to a gene: 7. Per the germline V gene, CDR1 is MNHEY and CDR2 is SMNVEV (reference sequence). The length of the CDR3 is 15 residues. The CDR3, as DNA: TGTGCCAGCAGTGGACTAGTTTGGGGCTACAATGAGCAGTTCTTC. Its protein product is CASSGLVWGYNEQFF.

This clonotype was found many times. This chain uses TRBV11-2 with TRBJ2-4, with 10 bases identical to TRBD1. The CDR3 spans 18 residues. CDR1 is SGHAT, CDR2 FQNNGV, per germline. The ends lost 0 bases at V and 9 bases at J; junction bases unmatched: 14. CDR3 amino acids: CASSLELKGTGAVGIQYF. The CDR3 DNA follows: TGTGCCAGCAGCTTAGAATTGAAGGGGACAGGGGCCGTAGGCATTCAGTACTTC. Together with reference TRBV11-2 and TRBJ2-4, the CDR3 gives the full variable domain: EAGVAQSPRYKIIEKRQSVAFWCNPISGHATLYWYQQILGQGPKLLIQFQNNGVVDDSQLPKDRFSAERLKGVDSTLKIQPAKLEDSAVYLCASSLELKGTGAVGIQYFGAGTRLSVL.

V and J are TRBV7-8 and TRBJ2-7; 9 bases map to TRBD2. Germline CDR1 and CDR2: SGHVS and FQNEAQ. The CDR3 spans 16 residues. V lost 5 bases, J lost 6 bases, and 14 bases stayed unmatched. The CDR3: CASSTSGSGRFTEQYF. The CDR3 DNA sequence: TGTGCCAGCAGCACTTCCGGAAGCGGGAGGTTCACCGAGCAGTACTTC.